This T cell receptor (beta chain) stems from a study of immune characterization of retroperitoneal liposarcoma. Each CDR3 protein is one row after TCRdb ran MiXCR on the PCR reads. The sample records 1,500 to 2,000 distinct CDR3 sequences, 42% being singletons. J lost 4 bases, V lost 2 bases, and 19 bases had no gene match. The CDR3 has 21 amino acids. Germline V gene data show CDR1 as KGHDR and CDR2 as SFDVKD. The sample was tumor tissue. The TCR was taken from a female donor with retroperitoneal liposarcoma. The J gene is TRBJ2-3, the V gene TRBV24-1; 11 positions match TRBD2. CDR3 DNA sequence: TGTGCCACCAGTGATTCGATGGGGGCTTTCCACGCTAGCGGGAGGCCAGATACGCAGTATTTT. Encoded protein: CATSDSMGAFHASGRPDTQYF.